This TCR beta chain is from a study of identical twins. Study conclusions and caveats: Invariant MAIT and iNKT cells are populations that could partly confound zero-insertion analyses. With abundant cord blood beta clonotypes, insertions were fewer; memory repertoires showed no such pattern.

The donors were all healthy and Caucasian. V lost 4 bases and J 4 bases, leaving 14 bases between the germline ends. The CDR3 has 16 amino acids. As regards this clonotype: Its antigen is currently unknown.

Template switching (which added a universal primer site) was used, and cDNA carried unique molecular identifiers. TCRdb recomputed calls from the 5' RACE reads with MiXCR, one row per CDR3 protein. The repertoire includes about 890,000 distinct CDR3 sequences, approximately 13% of them detected once, and around 1.5% sits in the top ten. These data were likewise used in another study, on yellow fever vaccine responses in identical twins.

This sequence originates from a woman aged 18-29 years in good health. Input material: PBMCs. The gene calls are TRBV12-3 or TRBV12-4 and TRBJ1-6, with D perhaps matching TRBD1 (5 bases). DNA of the CDR3: TGTGCCAGCAGTTCTAAGCAGACAGTATATAATTCACCCCTCCACTTT. As protein: CASSSKQTVYNSPLHF.